This T cell receptor (beta chain) emerged from a study of blood T cells in healthy people across ages. Study-level findings and limits: Fewer expanded clones and more diversity marked long-lived versus aged donors. TCR beta diversity correlated strongly with naive T cell percentage.

Per the germline V gene, CDR1 is MDHEN and CDR2 is SYDVKM. The V and J ends lost 8 bases and 12 bases, in that order; junction bases with no gene match: 10. The CDR3 extends over 12 amino acids. As regards this clonotype: Its antigen is unidentified.

A second PCR of roughly 7 to 11 cycles used a sample-barcoded 5' primer and a J-beta primer mix. MiXCR, run by TCRdb on the 5' RACE reads, gives a single entry per CDR3 protein. The sample records over 1,500,000 distinct CDR3 sequences, about 50% being singletons. The sample consisted of blood. V is TRBV28 and J is TRBJ2-3, with 8 positions matching TRBD1. This TCR came from a woman between 35 and 50 years old in good health. CDR3 residues: CASRPRQGFQYF. The CDR3 DNA sequence: TGTGCCAGCCGACCCCGACAGGGGTTTCAGTATTTT.